This passage covers 11 T cell receptor beta chains from one sample sequenced in a study of blood T cell repertoires in COVID-19. Profiling relied on immunoSEQ multiplex PCR, and the TCRdb table lists in-frame clones only, not all of them. This table has under 95,000 clones, 65% to 80% appearing once. Sequencing was carried out using peripheral blood. The receptors here all came from a man in his sixties or seventies with acute or convalescent COVID-19.

The chain links TRBV3-1 (or the pseudogene TRBV3-2) to TRBJ2-5, with 11 bases lining up with TRBD1. Germline CDR1 and CDR2: LGHDT and YNNKEL (reference sequence). The CDR3 spans 15 residues. V was pared by 3 bases and J by 5 bases, with 5 bases of the junction left unmatched. The CDR3 reads CASSHRDRGGETQYF. The CDR3 DNA follows: TGTGCCAGCAGCCACCGGGACAGGGGGGGGGAGACCCAGTACTTC.

The gene calls are TRBV27 and TRBJ2-5; 9 bases are a match to TRBD2. Germline CDR1 and CDR2: MNHEY and SMNVEV (reference sequence). V lost 5 bases and J lost 5; bases outside the gene matches: 12. CDR3 size: 16 residues. Here the CDR3 reads CASSPLLAGGPETQYF. The CDR3, as DNA: TGTGCCAGCAGTCCGCTTTTGGCGGGGGGGCCTGAGACCCAGTACTTC.

J is TRBJ2-3 and V is TRBV5-1; D possibly corresponds to TRBD2 (5 bases). The CDR3 covers 16 residues. The germline V and J ends were trimmed by 0 bases and 0 bases, with 11 bases remaining between them. Per germline, CDR1 SGHRS and CDR2 YFSETQ. CDR3 in DNA: TGCGCCAGCAGCTTGGACGCGGGCAGTAGCACAGATACGCAGTATTTT. Its translation is CASSLDAGSSTDTQYF.

This chain connects TRBV5-1 to TRBJ1-2, with D possibly TRBD1 on 5 matching bases. The V and J ends lost 0 bases and 2 bases respectively, with 8 bases between them. This CDR3 has 14 residues. The germline CDR1 and CDR2 sequences are SGHRS and YFSETQ. The CDR3 region has the DNA TGCGCCAGCAGCTTGGTTGCAGGGAACTATGGCTACACCTTC. Protein product: CASSLVAGNYGYTF.

The chain combines TRBV27 with TRBJ1-4; no firm D call. This CDR3 contains 13 residues. In germline, CDR1 is MNHEY, CDR2 SMNVEV (reference sequence). Trimming removed 2 bases at V and 7 bases at J, with 8 bases between. CDR3 loop: CASSLQEGEKLFF. The DNA for the CDR3 is TGTGCCAGCAGTTTACAGGAAGGTGAAAAACTGTTTTTT.

This clone was seen a few times. The chain combines TRBV7-9 with TRBJ2-5; 7 nucleotides match TRBD1. There are 16 residues in the CDR3. Germline V gene lookup returns CDR1 SEHNR and CDR2 FQNEAQ (reference sequence). The trim removed 1 base at V and 2 bases at J, leaving 7 bases unmatched. The CDR3 DNA reads TGTGCCAGCAGCTTAGGTGCGACAGGGCCACAAGAGACCCAGTACTTC. Encoded protein: CASSLGATGPQETQYF.

The V call is TRBV6-5, the J call TRBJ1-2; TRBD1 aligns across 9 bases. This CDR3 is built from 13 residues. J gave up 8 bases and V 6 bases, and 7 bases lay outside the gene matches. Germline assignment: CDR1 MNHEY and CDR2 SVGAGI. CDR3 loop: CASRGQGLDGYTF. The CDR3 region has the DNA TGTGCCAGCAGGGGACAGGGTCTTGACGGCTACACCTTC.

This clone appeared a single time. V usage is TRBV4-2 and J usage is TRBJ1-4; tentative D call: TRBD1 (6 bases). CDR3 length: 15 residues. Germline V gene lookup returns CDR1 LGHNA and CDR2 YNFKEQ. V was trimmed by 0 bases and J by 7 bases, leaving 12 bases between them. The CDR3 DNA reads as TGTGCCAGCAGCCAAGATCAGGGGAGAGGTGAAAAACTGTTTTTT. It specifies CASSQDQGRGEKLFF.

The V call is TRBV5-1, the J call TRBJ2-6, with 11 bases fitting TRBD2. The J segment lost 0 bases and the V segment lost 2 bases, leaving 4 bases of the junction unmatched. CDR3 length equals 18 residues. Per the germline V gene, CDR1 is SGHRS and CDR2 is YFSETQ. The CDR3 here is CASSFGTSGLSGANVLTF. In DNA form, the CDR3 reads TGCGCCAGCAGCTTCGGGACTAGCGGCCTCTCTGGGGCCAACGTCCTGACTTTC.

V gene TRBV19 combines with J gene TRBJ1-3, with D possibly TRBD1 on 5 matching bases. This CDR3 is 14 amino acids long. The germline CDR1 and CDR2 sequences are LNHDA and SQIVND (reference sequence). Trimming removed 9 bases at V and 0 bases at J, with 12 bases between. The CDR3 is CASNWGGSGNTIYF. CDR3 bases: TGTGCCAGCAACTGGGGGGGCTCTGGAAACACCATATATTTT.

This sequence joins TRBV3-1 (or the pseudogene TRBV3-2) and TRBJ1-1; TRBD1 matches at 8 bases. Germline V gene lookup returns CDR1 LGHDT and CDR2 YNNKEL (reference sequence). CDR3 size: 14 residues. Germline trimming cut 5 bases from V and 3 bases from J; bases unmatched to any gene: 5. CDR3 bases: TGTGCCAGCAGCAACACAGGGGGGGACACTGAAGCTTTCTTT. Translation: CASSNTGGDTEAFF.